This T cell receptor beta chain was recorded in a study of blood T cell repertoires in COVID-19 (dated by TCRdb to 2018 to 2021). Broadly, across the study: Samples from collaborators originated in the United States, Italy and Spain and spanned both the acute and convalescent phases of COVID-19. The prospective study material was composed of cDNA or gDNA derived from T cells, B-cell-depleted T cells, or PBMCs. The dataset comprised deeply sampled blood TCRbeta repertoires from subjects exposed to, actively infected with, or recovered from COVID-19. The repertoires were made available in a free public database intended to serve as a resource for research on the immune response to SARS-CoV-2. The samples were drawn from two sources: the first 160 participants of the ongoing ImmuneRACE study, and over 1,000 subjects contributed by 6 global collaborators. Nearly every sample came with metadata listing a de-identified subject ID, COVID-19 status, age in years and sex. Where available, HLA class I and class II types were obtained from metadata supplied by the sample provider rather than from assay-based typing. What the authors observed across the whole study: The amount of clinical and demographic metadata varied by source and participant and was provided uncurated.

Concerning this clone itself: What antigen it recognizes has not been identified. No clone much larger than this one lies a single base away; base qualities are absent.

The immunoSEQ Assay, a bias-controlled multiplex PCR, was used to amplify TCRbeta CDR3 regions from genomic DNA. Turning to the authors' computational methods: Within the assay, amplification of reference gene primers was used to estimate how many nucleated cells each sample contained. Sequence reads were collapsed and filtered to measure the absolute abundance of every unique TCRbeta CDR3 rearrangement. For each sample, productive Simpson clonality was calculated as the square root of Simpson's diversity index over productive rearrangements. TCRdb obtained this table from immuneACCESS and retained in-frame rearrangements with V and J assigned. These tables miss some clones; where compared with another copy, unresolved V genes account for less than half of the shortfall, and the remainder is unexplained. The V and J calls and clone size come from that table; D and trimming were worked out from the DNA. The sample table contains around 250,000 clones; only one count was recorded for about 88% of them. About 7.6% of the sample is taken by the ten largest.

CDR1 is given as LNHNV and CDR2 as YYDKDF, both from the germline V gene (reference sequence). Including the terminal cysteine and phenylalanine, the CDR3 comprises 17 residues. Of the read, only the CDR3 DNA is kept; its 51 bases are in frame from base 1. V loses 1 base at its end and J loses 0 bases; junction bases beyond the gene matches: 0. Collaborating institutions collected whole blood in K2EDTA tubes following their own protocols. Collaborator samples were shipped for TCRbeta analysis as frozen whole blood, isolated PBMCs, or DNA extracted from either sample type. The rearranged segments are TRBV15 and TRBJ2-6, with TRBD1 matching 10 junction bases. The source of this sequence is a woman in her seventies with active or convalescent COVID-19. Source material: peripheral blood. For the CDR3, the sequence is CATSRGTGGSGANVLTF. The DNA sequence is as follows: TGTGCCACCAGCAGAGGGACAGGGGGCTCTGGGGCCAACGTCCTGACTTTC.